The 32 T cell receptor beta chains in this list originate from one sample, sequenced in a study of blood T cells in healthy people across ages. PCR was performed a second time for roughly 6 to 12 cycles using a sample-barcoded 5' primer and a J-beta primer mix. TCRdb itself ran the 5' RACE reads through MiXCR, one entry per CDR3 protein. The repertoire consists of 1.6 million or so distinct CDR3 sequences, with about 32% occurring once and the leading ten covering about 11%. The source material was blood. The receptors derive from a woman aged 25 to 39 in good health.

The chain employs TRBV28 and TRBJ1-2; D not certain. Trimming took off 1 base at V and 3 bases at J, with 6 bases between the two ends. CDR3 length: 13 amino acids. CDR1 MDHEN and CDR2 SYDVKM come from the germline V gene. The CDR3 is CASSLSADYGYTF. The CDR3 DNA follows: TGTGCCAGCAGTTTATCGGCAGACTATGGCTACACCTTC.

J is TRBJ2-7 and V is TRBV27; the match to TRBD1 covers 10 bases. J was trimmed by 6 bases and V by 5 bases; bases with no gene match: 10. This CDR3 has 15 residues. Per germline, CDR1 MNHEY and CDR2 SMNVEV (reference sequence). CDR3 protein: CASSVFVTGGAEQYF. As DNA, the CDR3 is TGTGCCAGCAGTGTCTTCGTGACAGGGGGCGCCGAGCAGTACTTC.

As for this clonotype: A much larger clone is a single base away; this may be a read error. This rearrangement joins TRBV12-3 or TRBV12-4 to TRBJ2-3, with 7 positions matching TRBD2. This CDR3 has 15 residues. The CDR3 region is CASSSAGTSTDAQYF. CDR3 DNA sequence: TGTGCCAGCAGTTCAGCGGGAACTAGCACAGATGCGCAGTATTTT.

CDR3 in amino acids: CSARGLAGRVQETQYF. CDR3 nucleotides: TGCAGTGCTAGGGGACTAGCGGGAAGAGTACAAGAGACCCAGTACTTC. The rearrangement joins TRBV20-1 to TRBJ2-5; 13 nucleotides align to TRBD2. Germline assignment: CDR1 DFQATT and CDR2 SNEGSKA (reference sequence). Trimming at V came to 3 bases and at J to 2 bases, leaving 6 bases not matched to a gene. This CDR3 comprises 16 residues.

This clonotype was recorded once. This chain links TRBV5-1 with TRBJ2-3; perhaps TRBD2 as D (6 bases). Trimming pared 2 bases from V and 0 bases from J, leaving 10 bases between. The germline CDR1 and CDR2 sequences are SGHRS and YFSETQ. The CDR3 covers 15 residues. CDR3 sequence: CASSLRGMSTDTQYF. The CDR3 DNA follows: TGCGCCAGCAGCTTACGGGGGATGAGCACAGATACGCAGTATTTT. The full variable domain, its missing parts supplied by reference TRBV5-1 and TRBJ2-3, is KAGVTQTPRYLIKTRGQQVTLSCSPISGHRSVSWYQQTPGQGLQFLFEYFSETQRNKGNFPGRFSGRQFSNSRSEMNVSTLELGDSALYLCASSLRGMSTDTQYFGPGTRLTVL.

For this clonotype: The junction shows a germline mismatch at one end, possibly a read error. The chain combines TRBV9 with TRBJ2-3; 9 bases align to TRBD2. CDR1 and CDR2 (germline): SGDLS, YYNGEE. This CDR3 is 16 amino acids long. CDR3 in DNA: TGTGCCAGCAGCGTAGGCGGTGGGACTAGCACAAATACGCAGTATTTT. Translated, it gives CASSVGGGTSTNTQYF.

J is TRBJ2-5 and V is TRBV7-9; D perhaps matches TRBD1 (7 bases). Germline V lookup: CDR1 SEHNR, CDR2 FQNEAQ (reference sequence). V dropped 5 bases and J dropped 4 bases, with 23 bases sitting between them. This CDR3 spans 17 amino acids. The CDR3 nucleotides are TGTGCCAGCAGCCCTCAAAGACTGACAGGGACTCGAGAGACCCAGTACTTC. Its translation: CASSPQRLTGTRETQYF.

The chain employs TRBV27 and TRBJ2-5; 8 bases fit TRBD2. With 7 bases clipped from V and 7 bases from J, the junction kept 5 bases outside the gene matches. The CDR3 consists of 12 residues. CDR1 and CDR2 (germline): MNHEY, SMNVEV (reference sequence). The CDR3 reads CASTTGGGTQYF. The DNA for the CDR3 is TGTGCCAGCACAACCGGGGGGGGGACCCAGTACTTC.

This clonotype was seen a single time. A much larger clone differs by one base, so this may be a read error. This chain links TRBV12-3 or TRBV12-4 with TRBJ2-1, with 8 bases fitting TRBD1. The CDR3 runs 11 residues. This CDR3 is CANSAGGAEFF. The CDR3 DNA reads TGTGCCAACAGTGCAGGGGGCGCGGAGTTCTTC.

Only a few counts were recorded for this clonotype. For the CDR3, the DNA is TGTGCCAGCAGCCTAAATAGCGGGGAAACTTCTCTCTACGAGCAGTACTTC. This sequence encodes CASSLNSGETSLYEQYF. The chain has TRBV4-2 and TRBJ2-7, with 8 bases matching TRBD2. Germline CDR1 LGHNA, CDR2 YNFKEQ. The CDR3 spans 17 residues. The V segment lost 4 bases and the J segment 3 bases; nucleotides outside the gene matches: 14.

The chain combines TRBV29-1 with TRBJ1-1; 8 bases fit TRBD1. This CDR3 has 14 residues. The V segment lost 4 bases and the J segment 1 base; nucleotides outside the gene matches: 5. CDR1 and CDR2 from the germline V gene are SQVTM and ANQGSEA. This CDR3 is CSVGKGTGNTEAFF. CDR3 coding DNA: TGCAGCGTTGGAAAGGGGACAGGGAACACTGAAGCTTTCTTT.

This chain connects TRBV20-1 to TRBJ2-7, with 12 bases that match TRBD1. J was trimmed by 5 bases and V by 6 bases; bases with no gene match: 14. Germline CDR1 and CDR2: DFQATT and SNEGSKA (reference sequence). CDR3 length: 16 amino acids. The DNA for the CDR3 is TGCAGTGCCACTTTCCCCCGGGACAGGGGGCGCAACGAGCAGTACTTC. Translation: CSATFPRDRGRNEQYF.

Many counts were recorded for this clonotype. The chain links TRBV11-2 to TRBJ2-7; D call uncertain. This CDR3 spans 12 amino acids. The germline CDR1 and CDR2 sequences are SGHAT and FQNNGV. V was trimmed by 6 bases and J by 1 base, leaving 7 bases between them. The CDR3 sequence: CASSSQSYEQYF. The CDR3 DNA is TGTGCCAGCAGTTCTCAGTCCTACGAGCAGTACTTC.

The chain uses TRBV28 and TRBJ2-7, with D tentatively TRBD2 (6 bases). The V end lost 4 bases, the J end lost 2 bases, and 18 bases lay between the germline ends. Per germline, CDR1 MDHEN and CDR2 SYDVKM. The CDR3 has 16 residues. The CDR3 DNA sequence: TGTGCCAGCAGTTCAGGGACGGCCGGGGGTACCTACGAGCAGTACTTC. Translating it yields CASSSGTAGGTYEQYF.

This clonotype was counted only a few times. This CDR3 reads CASSSGLALTYEQYF. CDR3 sequence (DNA): TGTGCCAGCAGCTCCGGACTAGCGCTAACCTACGAGCAGTACTTC. The chain links TRBV11-2 to TRBJ2-7; 9 bases line up with TRBD2. The length of the CDR3 is 15 residues. CDR1 is SGHAT and CDR2 is FQNNGV in the germline V gene. V shed 4 bases, J shed 2 bases, and the junction held 6 bases outside the gene matches.

The chain links TRBV27 to TRBJ2-1; 11 bases line up with TRBD2. V shed 7 bases and J 3 bases; nucleotides not matched to a gene: 5. The CDR3 contains 15 residues. Germline values: CDR1 MNHEY, CDR2 SMNVEV (reference sequence). The CDR3 sequence is CASTSGLAGYNEQFF. CDR3 DNA sequence: TGTGCCAGCACCTCTGGACTAGCGGGCTACAATGAGCAGTTCTTC.

This clonotype was picked up a small number of times. CDR3 DNA sequence: TGTGCCAGCAGCTTAATCCGAACGGACGAGGGCTACACCTTC. Protein sequence: CASSLIRTDEGYTF. The chain uses TRBV5-6 and TRBJ1-2; D gene uncertain. Germline V gene lookup returns CDR1 SGHDT and CDR2 YYEEEE. The CDR3 spans 14 residues. Trimming pared 2 bases from V and 8 bases from J, leaving 16 bases between.

This chain uses TRBV7-2 with TRBJ2-7, with a possible D match to TRBD2 (5 bases). The V end was cut by 7 bases, the J end by 3 bases, with 19 bases between. CDR1 and CDR2 (germline): SGHTA, FQGNSA. The CDR3 loop spans 15 amino acids. The chain's CDR3 is CASTYRSGTGYEQYF. The CDR3 DNA follows: TGTGCCAGCACCTACCGCAGCGGTACCGGCTACGAGCAGTACTTC.

This clonotype occurred a few times. This chain uses TRBV12-3 or TRBV12-4 with TRBJ2-5; D tentatively reads TRBD1 or TRBD2 (5 bases each). The CDR3 spans 15 residues. Trimming stripped 1 base from V and 5 bases from J, with 14 bases between. CDR3 nucleotides: TGTGCCAGCAGTTTAGGGGGGTTTAAAACGGAGACCCAGTACTTC. It specifies CASSLGGFKTETQYF.

This clonotype was observed a few times. The chain is built from TRBV5-1 and TRBJ2-6; D gene uncertain. Germline V gene lookup returns CDR1 SGHRS and CDR2 YFSETQ. Trimming shortened V by 5 bases and J by 4 bases, and 10 bases separated the two germline ends. This CDR3 has 14 amino acids. The DNA for the CDR3 is TGCGCCAGCAGGAACTCGACAGGGGCCAACGTCCTGACTTTC. This codes for CASRNSTGANVLTF.

This clonotype has just a few counts. V gene TRBV20-1 combines with J gene TRBJ1-2, with unresolved D. Germline lookup yields CDR1 DFQATT and CDR2 SNEGSKA (reference sequence). The CDR3 totals 10 residues. Trimming shortened V by 4 bases and J by 10 bases, and 10 bases separated the two germline ends. The CDR3 nucleotides are TGCAGTGCTATTGATGAATTCTACACCTTC. It is translated as CSAIDEFYTF.

J is TRBJ1-5 and V is TRBV20-1; D is ambiguous. Trimming shortened V by 1 base and J by 9 bases, and 10 bases separated the two germline ends. The CDR3 runs 12 residues. Germline CDR1 and CDR2: DFQATT and SNEGSKA (reference sequence). CDR3 sequence reads: CSARVNRGPQHF. The CDR3 DNA sequence: TGCAGTGCTAGAGTTAATCGGGGGCCCCAGCATTTT.

The chain combines TRBV9 with TRBJ2-5, with D perhaps matching TRBD2 (5 bases). This CDR3 has 15 amino acids. The germline V gene encodes CDR1 SGDLS and CDR2 YYNGEE. Deletions cut 4 bases from V and 5 bases from J, with 18 bases between. CDR3 residues: CASSPGAELRETQYF. Written as DNA, the CDR3 is TGTGCCAGCAGCCCCGGAGCGGAACTCCGGGAGACCCAGTACTTC. Full variable domain (missing parts from reference TRBV9 and TRBJ2-5): DSGVTQTPKHLITATGQRVTLRCSPRSGDLSVYWYQQSLDQGLQFLIQYYNGEERAKGNILERFSAQQFPDLHSELNLSSLELGDSALYFCASSPGAELRETQYFGPGTRLLVL.

This clonotype appeared a single time. The junction and the germline gene differ at one end; a read error may be behind it. The chain employs TRBV6-1 and TRBJ2-1; 9 bases align to TRBD1. The germline gives CDR1 MNHNS, CDR2 SASEGT. This CDR3 region has 18 residues. CDR3 in DNA: TGTGCCTGCAGAGCCTCCTCCGGGACAGGGAGATCCTACAATGAGCAGTTCTTC. Protein product: CACRASSGTGRSYNEQFF.

The chain joins TRBV20-1 to TRBJ2-7, with 9 nucleotides matching TRBD2. CDR1 is DFQATT, CDR2 SNEGSKA, per germline (reference sequence). The V gene end was trimmed by 2 bases and the J gene end by 2 bases; junction bases not matched to a gene: 7. The CDR3 contains 15 residues. CDR3 residues: CSARFVAGVPYEQYF. As DNA, the CDR3 is TGCAGTGCTAGATTCGTAGCGGGAGTCCCCTACGAGCAGTACTTC.

In regard to this clonotype: Germline is not matched at one junction end, which may reflect a read error. This chain uses TRBV2 with TRBJ2-1; 11 bases map to TRBD2. The CDR3 length is 17 residues. The germline V gene has CDR1 SNHLY and CDR2 FYNNEI. CDR3 sequence: CVSSEAFPGLAVNEQFF. The CDR3 region has the DNA TGTGTCAGCAGTGAAGCCTTTCCGGGACTAGCGGTTAATGAGCAGTTCTTC.

This clonotype was detected ten times or more. One junction end disagrees with the germline gene, perhaps due to a read error. This rearrangement joins TRBV4-1 to TRBJ1-2; D not resolved. Germline assignment: CDR1 MGHRA and CDR2 YSYEKL. The CDR3 consists of 12 residues. The CDR3 protein is CASSQGNYGYTF. The CDR3 DNA sequence: TGTGCCAGCAGCCAAGGGAACTATGGCTACACCTTC.

This clonotype was seen repeatedly, ten times or more. The chain employs TRBV27 and TRBJ2-7, with D tentatively TRBD1 or TRBD2 (7 bases each). Germline assignment: CDR1 MNHEY and CDR2 SMNVEV (reference sequence). The ends were cut back, 11 bases at V and 2 bases at J, with 16 bases in the middle. This CDR3 spans 13 amino acids. In DNA form, the CDR3 reads TGTGCCTCATCAGGGGGGGCGACCTACGAGCAGTACTTC. This codes for CASSGGATYEQYF.

The chain recombines TRBV10-3 with TRBJ2-4; no definite D call. Germline V gene data show CDR1 as ENHRY and CDR2 as SYGVKD. Trimming stripped 2 bases from V and 2 bases from J, with 7 bases between. The CDR3 loop spans 14 amino acids. The CDR3 DNA sequence: TGTGCCATCAGTGAGGACGGGTCCAAAAACATTCAGTACTTC. Translated: CAISEDGSKNIQYF.

Ten or more counts support this clonotype. V and J are TRBV5-6 and TRBJ1-2; possibly TRBD1 for D (5 bases). This CDR3 is 16 amino acids long. Per the germline V gene, CDR1 is SGHDT and CDR2 is YYEEEE. V was trimmed by 0 bases and J by 2 bases, leaving 14 bases between them. CDR3 in DNA: TGTGCCAGCAGCTTGGATGCCCCGCGGGACAACTATGGCTACACCTTC. It yields the protein CASSLDAPRDNYGYTF.

V usage is TRBV6-2 or TRBV6-3 and J usage is TRBJ2-1, with D perhaps TRBD1 (6 bases). The CDR3 is made up of 15 amino acids. V dropped 5 bases and J dropped 0 bases, with 11 bases sitting between them. Looked up from germline, CDR1 is MNHEY and CDR2 is SVGEGT. For the CDR3, the DNA is TGTGCCAGCAGTCACGACAGGCGCTCCTACAATGAGCAGTTCTTC. It encodes CASSHDRRSYNEQFF.

This sequence joins TRBV11-2 and TRBJ2-7; D gene unclear. CDR3 length: 14 residues. V was cut by 5 bases and J by 5 bases, with 16 bases left in between. From germline, CDR1 is SGHAT and CDR2 FQNNGV. The CDR3, as DNA: TGTGCCAGCAGCACACTTGTAGGCTTAAACGAGCAGTACTTC. Amino acids: CASSTLVGLNEQYF.